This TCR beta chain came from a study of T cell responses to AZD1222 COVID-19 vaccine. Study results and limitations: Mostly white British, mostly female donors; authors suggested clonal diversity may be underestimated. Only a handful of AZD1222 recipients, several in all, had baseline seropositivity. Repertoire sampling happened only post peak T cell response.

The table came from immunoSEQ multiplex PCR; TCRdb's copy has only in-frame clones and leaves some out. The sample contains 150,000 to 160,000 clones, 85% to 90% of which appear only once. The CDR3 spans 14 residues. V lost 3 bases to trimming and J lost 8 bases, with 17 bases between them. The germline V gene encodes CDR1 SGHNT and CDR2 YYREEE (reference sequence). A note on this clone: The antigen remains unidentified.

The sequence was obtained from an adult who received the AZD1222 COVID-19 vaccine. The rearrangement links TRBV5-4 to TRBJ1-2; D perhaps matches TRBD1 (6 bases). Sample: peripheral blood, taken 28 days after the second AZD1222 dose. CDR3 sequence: CASSSQGLFGGYTF. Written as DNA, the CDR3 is TGTGCCAGCAGCTCACAGGGTCTCTTTGGAGGCTACACCTTC.